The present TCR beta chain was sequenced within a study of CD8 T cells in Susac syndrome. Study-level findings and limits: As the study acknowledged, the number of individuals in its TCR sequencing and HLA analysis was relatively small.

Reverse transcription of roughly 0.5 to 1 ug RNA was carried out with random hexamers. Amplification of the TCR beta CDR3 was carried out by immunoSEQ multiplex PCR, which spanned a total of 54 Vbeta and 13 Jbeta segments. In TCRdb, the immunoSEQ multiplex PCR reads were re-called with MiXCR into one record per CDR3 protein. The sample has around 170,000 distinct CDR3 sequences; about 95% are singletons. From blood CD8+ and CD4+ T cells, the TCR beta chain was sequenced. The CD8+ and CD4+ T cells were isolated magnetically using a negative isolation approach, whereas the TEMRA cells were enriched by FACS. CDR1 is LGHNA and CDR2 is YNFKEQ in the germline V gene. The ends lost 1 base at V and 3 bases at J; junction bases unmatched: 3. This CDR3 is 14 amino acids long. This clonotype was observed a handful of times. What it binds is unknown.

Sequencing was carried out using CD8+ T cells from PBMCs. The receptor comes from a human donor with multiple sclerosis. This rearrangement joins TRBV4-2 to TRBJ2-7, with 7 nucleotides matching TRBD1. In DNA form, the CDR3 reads TGTGCCAGCAGCCAAGGACAGGGTGACTACGAGCAGTACTTC. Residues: CASSQGQGDYEQYF.